This passage covers 5 T cell receptor beta chains from one sample sequenced in a study of CD8 T cells in Susac syndrome. Random-hexamer reverse transcription was applied to roughly 0.5 to 1 ug RNA. Each CDR3 protein gets one entry after TCRdb re-called the immunoSEQ multiplex PCR reads with MiXCR. The table shows about 440,000 distinct CDR3 sequences, with roughly 85% occurring only once. The source material was CD8+ T cells from PBMCs. These receptors originate from a human donor with multiple sclerosis.

V is TRBV4-1 and J is TRBJ1-1; no clear D gene. The V gene lost 4 bases and the J gene lost 1 base, with 10 bases spanning the gap. The CDR3 extends over 14 amino acids. Germline assignment: CDR1 MGHRA and CDR2 YSYEKL. CDR3 region: CASSPTSQNTEAFF. The CDR3 coding sequence is TGCGCCAGCAGCCCAACGTCACAGAACACTGAAGCTTTCTTT.

The V call is TRBV7-9, the J call TRBJ1-1; the D is unclear. The CDR3 has 12 amino acids. Trimming shortened V by 8 bases and J by 6 bases, and 13 bases separated the two germline ends. Germline V gene sequence: CDR1 SEHNR, CDR2 FQNEAQ (reference sequence). The CDR3 nucleotides are TGTGCCAGCCGTTGGGCCGGGGCTGAAGCTTTCTTT. It specifies CASRWAGAEAFF.

The chain uses TRBV10-3 and TRBJ2-7, with 8 nucleotides matching TRBD1. V shed 2 bases, J shed 3 bases, and the junction held 9 bases outside the gene matches. The CDR3 loop spans 16 amino acids. Germline values: CDR1 ENHRY, CDR2 SYGVKD. CDR3 DNA: TGTGCCATCAGTGAGCCACCGGGACAGGTGATCTACGAGCAGTACTTC. Its translation is CAISEPPGQVIYEQYF.

V gene TRBV27 combines with J gene TRBJ2-1, with D uncertain. Looked up from germline, CDR1 is MNHEY and CDR2 is SMNVEV (reference sequence). V lost 4 bases to trimming and J lost 7 bases, with 11 bases between them. This CDR3 comprises 13 residues. CDR3 sequence (DNA): TGTGCCAGCAGTTCAGGACCCCTTAATGAGCAGTTCTTC. Protein sequence: CASSSGPLNEQFF.

This sequence joins TRBV15 and TRBJ1-4; unclear D gene. Germline V gene lookup returns CDR1 LNHNV and CDR2 YYDKDF (reference sequence). Trimming stripped 8 bases from V and 5 bases from J, with 15 bases between. The CDR3 has 14 residues. This chain's CDR3 is CATRPTDTNEKLFF. For the CDR3, the DNA is TGTGCCACCCGACCGACGGATACGAATGAAAAACTGTTTTTT.